This T cell receptor (beta chain) originates from a study of shared clonotypes between healthy human individuals. A note on this clone: What it binds is not known.

Study-wide results and caveats: Expectations were that clonotype sharing among donors would be affected by sequencing depth.

Clones were read by immunoSEQ multiplex PCR, and TCRdb kept only the in-frame ones, dropping some. The sample lists some 980,000 clones; less than 85% were seen once. Sequenced sample: memory CD4+ T cells sorted from blood. Subset denoted: CD45RA-negative fraction. The TCR was taken from a man between 18 and 29 years old in good health.

The CDR3 sequence: CASSPSRAEPNTDTQYF. The CDR3 DNA is TGTGCCAGCAGCCCGTCGCGAGCGGAGCCAAACACAGATACGCAGTATTTT. The chain recombines TRBV7-2 with TRBJ2-3, with a possible D match to TRBD2 (5 bases). The CDR3 extends over 17 amino acids. The V end was cut by 5 bases, the J end by 2 bases, with 20 bases between. Germline-derived CDR1 and CDR2 are SGHTA and FQGNSA.